The 18 T cell receptor beta chains below were found in one sample sequenced in a study of shared clonotypes between healthy human individuals. Here immunoSEQ multiplex PCR was the method, and the copy in TCRdb shows in-frame clones only, minus some. The repertoire holds some 2.1 million clones, with roughly 93% as singletons. Naive-designated CD8 cells lacked CD45RO, were positively enriched for CCR7, and omitted terminally differentiated effector memory CD45RA+ cells. Sequenced input: naive CD8+ T cells from PBMCs. All receptors come from a man between 18 and 29 years old in good health. Some clones in this sample may be carry-over from other donors' samples.

The chain employs TRBV5-6 and TRBJ1-2; TRBD1 matches at 9 bases. CDR3 length: 15 amino acids. Germline V gene sequence: CDR1 SGHDT, CDR2 YYEEEE. J gave up 8 bases and V 4 bases, and 12 bases lay outside the gene matches. The CDR3 region is CASSQGTGFSPGYTF. The CDR3 DNA sequence: TGTGCCAGCAGCCAAGGGACAGGGTTCTCCCCAGGCTACACCTTC.

The chain joins TRBV5-6 to TRBJ2-7; 10 bases align to TRBD1. The CDR3 totals 16 residues. From germline, CDR1 is SGHDT and CDR2 YYEEEE. With V trimmed by 4 bases and J by 3 bases, 10 bases remained unmatched. CDR3 DNA: TGTGCCAGCAGCAAAACCGGGACAGGGGAACACTACGAGCAGTACTTC. Translated: CASSKTGTGEHYEQYF.

V gene TRBV28 combines with J gene TRBJ1-5; D is ambiguous. The length of the CDR3 is 14 residues. Germline assignment: CDR1 MDHEN and CDR2 SYDVKM. The DNA for the CDR3 is TGTGCTACCACTCCCGGGATGAACAATCAGCCCCAGCATTTT. It translates to CATTPGMNNQPQHF.

This chain uses TRBV4-1 with TRBJ1-2; maybe TRBD1 (6 bases). V shed 5 bases and J shed 5 bases, with 18 bases lying between them. From germline, CDR1 is MGHRA and CDR2 YSYEKL. The CDR3 length is 15 residues. CDR3 coding DNA: TGCGCCAGCAGCGAGGGGGGCAGGGTCGATTATGGCTACACCTTC. It is translated as CASSEGGRVDYGYTF.

V usage is TRBV7-9 and J usage is TRBJ1-2; 9 positions agree with TRBD1. V shed 4 bases, J shed 5 bases, and the junction held 8 bases outside the gene matches. The CDR3 runs to 15 residues. Germline values: CDR1 SEHNR, CDR2 FQNEAQ (reference sequence). This CDR3 is CASSSRDRAEYGYTF. The CDR3 DNA follows: TGTGCCAGCAGCTCACGGGACAGGGCAGAGTATGGCTACACCTTC.

The chain employs TRBV6-4 and TRBJ2-7, with TRBD1 matching 8 bases. Unmatched junction bases numbered 6, after V lost 4 bases and J lost 1 base. Per germline, CDR1 MRHNA and CDR2 SNTAGT. The CDR3 runs 15 residues. The chain's CDR3 is CASSVDRGPSYEQYF. CDR3 sequence (DNA): TGTGCCAGCAGTGTCGACAGGGGCCCTTCCTACGAGCAGTACTTC.

V and J are TRBV18 and TRBJ2-5; a possible D gene is TRBD2 (5 bases). V gave up 0 bases and J gave up 5 bases, with 19 bases separating them. The CDR3 has 17 residues. Per the germline V gene, CDR1 is KGHSH and CDR2 is LQKENI. The chain's CDR3 is CASSPPQLIPGEETQYF. In nucleotides, the CDR3 is TGTGCCAGCTCACCACCGCAACTGATACCTGGGGAGGAGACCCAGTACTTC. The whole variable domain, filled in from reference TRBV18 and TRBJ2-5, reads NAGVMQNPRHLVRRRGQEARLRCSPMKGHSHVYWYRQLPEEGLKFMVYLQKENIIDESGMPKERFSAEFPKEGPSILRIQQVVRGDSAAYFCASSPPQLIPGEETQYFGPGTRLLVL.

The chain joins TRBV15 to TRBJ2-7, with 7 positions matching TRBD1. CDR3 length: 14 residues. Germline CDR1 LNHNV, CDR2 YYDKDF (reference sequence). With V trimmed by 1 base and J by 5 bases, 5 bases remained unmatched. The CDR3, as DNA: TGTGCCACCAGCAGAGGTGGACAGGTGGACGAGCAGTACTTC. Residues: CATSRGGQVDEQYF.

The chain is built from TRBV7-9 and TRBJ1-4, with D possibly TRBD1 on 5 matching bases. Trimming took off 4 bases at V and 8 bases at J, with 17 bases between the two ends. Per the germline V gene, CDR1 is SEHNR and CDR2 is FQNEAQ (reference sequence). This CDR3 has 15 residues. DNA of the CDR3: TGTGCCAGCAGCTCGACTACGGAAAGGGACGAAAAACTGTTTTTT. Residues: CASSSTTERDEKLFF.

This chain uses TRBV7-9 with TRBJ1-2; D not certain. The CDR3 contains 16 residues. CDR1 is SEHNR and CDR2 is FQNEAQ in the germline V gene (reference sequence). The ends were cut back, 0 bases at V and 8 bases at J, with 19 bases in the middle. The CDR3 loop reads CASSLARYTPDGGYTF. CDR3 nucleotides: TGTGCCAGCAGCTTAGCAAGGTATACGCCGGACGGAGGCTACACCTTC.

J is TRBJ2-7 and V is TRBV5-1; 7 nucleotides match TRBD2. The V and J ends lost 0 bases and 5 bases, in that order; junction bases with no gene match: 5. The CDR3 length is 14 residues. Germline CDR1 and CDR2: SGHRS and YFSETQ. The CDR3 protein is CASSLVAGRNEQYF. The CDR3 DNA is TGCGCCAGCAGCTTGGTTGCCGGGAGGAACGAGCAGTACTTC.

This clone appeared a single time. The chain links TRBV2 to TRBJ1-2; maybe TRBD1 (5 bases). The CDR3 consists of 14 residues. Germline loops: CDR1 SNHLY, CDR2 FYNNEI. Deletions cut 3 bases from V and 8 bases from J, with 16 bases between. The CDR3 sequence is CASSDLRQGMGYTF. CDR3 sequence (DNA): TGTGCCAGCAGTGACCTTCGGCAGGGAATGGGCTACACCTTC.

Turning to this clone: The same CDR3 arises from other DNA sequences in this sample as well. The chain couples TRBV9 to TRBJ2-5; the match to TRBD2 covers 7 bases. The CDR3 consists of 14 residues. Germline assignment: CDR1 SGDLS and CDR2 YYNGEE. V dropped 4 bases and J dropped 1; count of bases not matched to a gene: 4. CDR3 protein: CASSLGGTQETQYF. CDR3 in DNA: TGTGCCAGCAGCCTCGGGGGGACCCAAGAGACCCAGTACTTC. Full variable domain (remainder filled in from reference TRBV9 and TRBJ2-5): DSGVTQTPKHLITATGQRVTLRCSPRSGDLSVYWYQQSLDQGLQFLIQYYNGEERAKGNILERFSAQQFPDLHSELNLSSLELGDSALYFCASSLGGTQETQYFGPGTRLLVL.

The table lists this clone with a count of one. This chain uses TRBV7-9 with TRBJ1-1; D is unresolved. CDR3 size: 12 residues. V lost 10 bases and J 1 base, leaving 10 bases between the germline ends. Germline CDR1 is SEHNR and CDR2 is FQNEAQ (reference sequence). CDR3 sequence reads: CATRRANTEAFF. The CDR3 coding sequence is TGTGCCACCCGCCGGGCGAACACTGAAGCTTTCTTT.

On this clone itself: Other DNA variants within this sample encode the same CDR3. The chain employs TRBV5-1 and TRBJ2-7; D ambiguous. This CDR3 comprises 12 residues. Trimming cost V 1 base and J 3 bases, with 5 bases left between them. From germline, CDR1 is SGHRS and CDR2 YFSETQ. The CDR3 DNA follows: TGCGCCAGCAGCTTGTACGACTACGAGCAGTACTTC. Translated, it gives CASSLYDYEQYF.

The chain is built from TRBV28 and TRBJ2-4, with 11 bases fitting TRBD2. V shed 3 bases and J 5 bases; nucleotides not matched to a gene: 6. Per the germline V gene, CDR1 is MDHEN and CDR2 is SYDVKM. The CDR3 consists of 16 residues. For the CDR3, the DNA is TGTGCCAGCAGTTTGGTACTAGCGGGAGTCGAAAACATTCAGTACTTC. This translates into CASSLVLAGVENIQYF.

The CDR3 loop is CASSHRAGTYEQYF. The CDR3 region has the DNA TGTGCCAGCAGCCACAGGGCAGGAACCTACGAGCAGTACTTC. V usage is TRBV7-2 and J usage is TRBJ2-5; tentative D call: TRBD1 (6 bases). The J call may be in error: the DNA end matches TRBJ2-7 better. The germline V gene encodes CDR1 SGHTA and CDR2 FQGNSA. CDR3 size: 14 residues.

The chain carries TRBV27 and TRBJ2-1; D is possibly TRBD1 or TRBD2 (5 bases each). Germline V lookup: CDR1 MNHEY, CDR2 SMNVEV (reference sequence). With 2 bases removed from V and 5 bases from J, the gap between germline ends came to 10 bases. The CDR3 totals 14 residues. The CDR3 DNA reads TGTGCCAGCAGTTTAAGGGACCCAAACAATGAGCAGTTCTTC. Protein: CASSLRDPNNEQFF.